A single sample gave rise to the 20 T cell receptor beta chains below, sequenced in a study of T cells in Graves' hyperthyroidism and ophthalmopathy. What was amplified from RNA transcripts were TCR beta CDR3 regions. A set of HTBI primers served as the primers for a first-round RT-PCR of the TCR CDR3. A single record per CDR3 protein comes from TCRdb applying MiXCR to the multiplex PCR reads. Counted here are more than 450,000 distinct CDR3 sequences, 20% occurring once; the ten biggest clones make up 47%. The sample consisted of blood. These receptors were collected from a man aged 40-50 years with Graves' ophthalmopathy.

The chain is built from TRBV6-9 and TRBJ1-3, with 8 bases identical to TRBD1. From germline, CDR1 is MNHGY and CDR2 SVAAGI. The CDR3 sequence is 14 residues long. The V segment lost 4 bases and the J segment 7 bases; nucleotides outside the gene matches: 6. The CDR3 spells CASSSFQGANTIYF. The CDR3 DNA is TGTGCCAGCAGTTCCTTCCAGGGGGCTAACACCATATATTTT.

In this sample, this clonotype turned up many times. The rearrangement uses TRBV6-2 or TRBV6-3 and TRBJ2-3; no clear D. Trimming left V 5 bases short and J 3 bases short, with 15 bases between. Germline values: CDR1 MNHEY, CDR2 SVGEGT. CDR3 length: 15 residues. This chain's CDR3 is CASSPYRRLTDTQYF. CDR3 nucleotides: TGTGCCAGCAGTCCTTACAGAAGATTGACAGATACGCAGTATTTT.

CDR3 loop: CACRADRGPTDTQYF. In nucleotides, the CDR3 is TGTGCCTGCAGAGCGGACAGGGGACCCACAGATACGCAGTATTTT. The rearrangement joins TRBV30 to TRBJ2-3, with TRBD1 matching 9 bases. This CDR3 is built from 15 residues. V dropped 6 bases and J dropped 2; count of bases not matched to a gene: 9. Germline V gene data show CDR1 as GTSNPN and CDR2 as SVGIG (reference sequence). The full variable domain, with the rest looked up from reference TRBV30 and TRBJ2-3, is SQTIHQWPATLVQPVGSPLSLECTVEGTSNPNLYWYRQAAGRGLQLLFYSVGIGQISSEVPQNLSASRPQDRQFILSSKKLLLSDSGFYLCACRADRGPTDTQYFGPGTRLTVL.

The chain's CDR3 is CSARGSGRTTYEQYF. CDR3 nucleotides: TGCAGTGCTAGGGGTAGCGGGAGGACAACCTACGAGCAGTACTTC. The chain carries TRBV20-1 and TRBJ2-7; 10 bases align to TRBD2. The J segment lost 2 bases and the V segment lost 3 bases, leaving 7 bases of the junction unmatched. Germline CDR1 is DFQATT and CDR2 is SNEGSKA (reference sequence). This CDR3 has 15 residues.

This chain joins TRBV29-1 and TRBJ1-2; D may be TRBD1 (6 bases). With 4 bases removed from V and 6 bases from J, the gap between germline ends came to 15 bases. The CDR3 runs to 13 residues. Germline V CDR1 and CDR2: SQVTM, ANQGSEA. CDR3 sequence reads: CSVVNRENDGYTF. CDR3 in DNA: TGCAGCGTTGTCAACAGGGAAAACGATGGCTACACCTTC.

In this sample, this clonotype turned up a few times. The V and J genes are TRBV7-6 and TRBJ2-7; D is perhaps TRBD1 or TRBD2 (7 bases each). CDR1 and CDR2 from the germline V gene are SGHVS and FNYEAQ. CDR3 length: 14 amino acids. V shed 5 bases and J shed 7 bases, with 18 bases lying between them. CDR3 sequence reads: CASSLPGGAGEQYF. The CDR3 DNA reads TGTGCCAGCAGCCTCCCAGGGGGGGCGGGGGAGCAGTACTTC.

This clonotype showed up just once. This rearrangement joins TRBV19 to TRBJ1-2; D perhaps matches TRBD1 (6 bases). From germline, CDR1 is LNHDA and CDR2 SQIVND (reference sequence). V was cut by 4 bases and J by 6 bases, with 18 bases left in between. This CDR3 is 15 amino acids long. CDR3 DNA: TGTGCCAGTAGTACCCAGTTCCAGGGGTTTCATGGCTACACCTTC. It is translated as CASSTQFQGFHGYTF. The whole variable domain, remainder taken from reference TRBV19 and TRBJ1-2, is DGGITQSPKYLFRKEGQNVTLSCEQNLNHDAMYWYRQDPGQGLRLIYYSQIVNDFQKGDIAEGYSVSREKKESFPLTVTSAQKNPTAFYLCASSTQFQGFHGYTFGSGTRLTVV.

This clonotype was picked up a small number of times. This chain connects TRBV4-3 to TRBJ2-5; D may match TRBD1 or TRBD2 (5 bases each). Germline V CDR1 and CDR2: LGHNA, YSLEER. This CDR3 has 15 residues. Deletions cut 0 bases from V and 5 bases from J, with 13 bases between. The CDR3 is CASSQDRGLGETQYF. CDR3 in DNA: TGCGCCAGCAGCCAAGATCGGGGCTTGGGGGAGACCCAGTACTTC.

The chain has TRBV20-1 and TRBJ2-3; a weak D match, TRBD2 (6 bases). This CDR3 has 20 amino acids. V lost 6 bases and J 2 bases, leaving 33 bases between the germline ends. Per the germline V gene, CDR1 is DFQATT and CDR2 is SNEGSKA (reference sequence). DNA of the CDR3: TGCAGTGCCACCAACCCTCACCAAGCCCCCCCGGGGGATCCCACAGATACGCAGTATTTT. The encoded protein is CSATNPHQAPPGDPTDTQYF.

This chain links TRBV27 with TRBJ2-2, with 7 bases fitting TRBD1. Per the germline V gene, CDR1 is MNHEY and CDR2 is SMNVEV (reference sequence). The trim removed 7 bases at V and 1 base at J, leaving 9 bases unmatched. The CDR3 is 16 residues long. The CDR3 DNA follows: TGTGCCAGCACCCCCTGGGACAGAGGGAACACCGGGGAGCTGTTTTTT. Translated, it gives CASTPWDRGNTGELFF.

This clonotype has ten or more counts. The V and J genes are TRBV30 and TRBJ2-1; D gene uncertain. Per germline, CDR1 GTSNPN and CDR2 SVGIG (reference sequence). The CDR3 is 11 amino acids. Trimming shortened V by 4 bases and J by 4 bases, and 5 bases separated the two germline ends. The CDR3 nucleotides are TGTGCCTGGAACGAATACAATGAGCAGTTCTTC. Its protein product is CAWNEYNEQFF.

The sample holds many counts of this clonotype. V is TRBV18 and J is TRBJ2-7; D not resolved. The germline V gene encodes CDR1 KGHSH and CDR2 LQKENI. The CDR3 runs to 16 residues. Trimming shortened V by 1 base and J by 0 bases, and 13 bases separated the two germline ends. The CDR3 region has the DNA TGTGCCAGCTCACCACGTAAACAGCGCAGCTCCTACGAGCAGTACTTC. As protein: CASSPRKQRSSYEQYF.

This clonotype was detected a few times. The rearrangement joins TRBV7-3 to TRBJ2-3, with D possibly being TRBD1 or TRBD2 (5 bases each). Trimming pared 4 bases from V and 4 bases from J, leaving 12 bases between. The germline gives CDR1 SGHTA, CDR2 FQGTGA. There are 14 residues in the CDR3. The CDR3 loop is CASSWGNSADTQYF. The DNA for the CDR3 is TGTGCCAGCAGCTGGGGGAATTCTGCAGATACGCAGTATTTT.

This clonotype was counted ten times or more. The chain joins TRBV18 to TRBJ2-7; D unresolved. Germline values: CDR1 KGHSH, CDR2 LQKENI. CDR3 size: 17 residues. Trimming took off 3 bases at V and 6 bases at J, with 24 bases between the two ends. The CDR3 is CASSPYLSGPSPGEQYF. The CDR3 DNA is TGTGCCAGCTCACCCTACCTATCCGGGCCCAGCCCCGGCGAGCAGTACTTC.

This sequence joins TRBV6-2 or TRBV6-3 and TRBJ2-1, with D tentatively TRBD1 (7 bases). This CDR3 region has 15 residues. Germline V gene data show CDR1 as MNHEY and CDR2 as SVGEGT. V lost 6 bases, J lost 2 bases, and 14 bases lay in between. The CDR3 bases are TGTGCCAGCAGCAGGGGGGCCACCCCCTACAATGAGCAGTTCTTC. Translating gives CASSRGATPYNEQFF.

The sample holds a few counts of this clonotype. The gene calls are TRBV7-2 and TRBJ2-5; 8 bases line up with TRBD2. Germline CDR1 and CDR2: SGHTA and FQGNSA. The CDR3 is made up of 15 amino acids. The V and J ends lost 4 bases and 2 bases, in that order; junction bases with no gene match: 6. The DNA for the CDR3 is TGTGCCAGCAGCTCCAGATCGGGGGGGCAAGAGACCCAGTACTTC. It translates to CASSSRSGGQETQYF.

The rearrangement links TRBV7-9 to TRBJ1-5; TRBD1 aligns across 7 bases. CDR1 is SEHNR and CDR2 is FQNEAQ in the germline V gene (reference sequence). The J segment lost 3 bases and the V segment lost 1 base, leaving 9 bases of the junction unmatched. This CDR3 has 17 residues. The CDR3 DNA reads TGTGCCAGCAGCTTAGTGGCCGGGACAGCAAACAATCAGCCCCAGCATTTT. The encoded protein is CASSLVAGTANNQPQHF.

CDR3 coding DNA: TGTGCCAGCAGGGATCCCGGGGCCTATGGCTACACCTTC. Its protein is CASRDPGAYGYTF. The chain recombines TRBV12-3 or TRBV12-4 with TRBJ1-2, with D possibly TRBD1 on 5 matching bases. The length of the CDR3 is 13 residues. Trimming took off 6 bases at V and 4 bases at J, with 12 bases between the two ends.

This clonotype was counted between two and nine times. The CDR3 is CATRPDTEAFF. The CDR3 DNA sequence: TGTGCCACCCGGCCGGACACTGAAGCTTTCTTT. The chain links TRBV11-2 to TRBJ1-1; D is uncertain. V dropped 10 bases and J dropped 3 bases, with 9 bases sitting between them. Germline assignment: CDR1 SGHAT and CDR2 FQNNGV. CDR3 length equals 11 residues.

This clonotype was detected many times. This chain joins TRBV11-2 and TRBJ2-1; D is possibly TRBD1 (6 bases). Looked up from germline, CDR1 is SGHAT and CDR2 is FQNNGV. The CDR3 contains 16 residues. Trimming cost V 4 bases and J 5 bases, with 18 bases left between them. The CDR3 spells CASSSSRGIGNNEQFF. In DNA, the CDR3 is TGTGCCAGCAGCTCGTCCAGGGGAATTGGGAACAATGAGCAGTTCTTC.